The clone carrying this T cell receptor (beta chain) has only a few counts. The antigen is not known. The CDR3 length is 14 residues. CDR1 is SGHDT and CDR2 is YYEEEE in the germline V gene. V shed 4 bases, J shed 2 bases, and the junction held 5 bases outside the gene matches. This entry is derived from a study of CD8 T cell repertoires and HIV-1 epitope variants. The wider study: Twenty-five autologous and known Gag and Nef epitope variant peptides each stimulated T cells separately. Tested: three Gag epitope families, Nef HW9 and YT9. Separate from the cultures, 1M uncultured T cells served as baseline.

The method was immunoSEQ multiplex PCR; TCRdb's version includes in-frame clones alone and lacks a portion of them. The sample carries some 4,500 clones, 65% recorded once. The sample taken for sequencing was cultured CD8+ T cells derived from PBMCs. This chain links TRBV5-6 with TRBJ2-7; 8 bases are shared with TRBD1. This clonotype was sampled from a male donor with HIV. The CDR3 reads CASSGGQAPYEQYF. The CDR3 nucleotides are TGTGCCAGCAGCGGGGGACAGGCCCCCTACGAGCAGTACTTC.